The following is a T cell receptor (beta chain) sequence with its context. The antigen is undetermined. From germline, CDR1 is MNHEY and CDR2 SVGEGT. This CDR3 region has 14 residues. V gave up 7 bases and J gave up 2 bases, with 15 bases separating them. This specimen belongs to a study of T-cell reconstitution after alpha-beta-depleted transplantation in children. It was with unique molecular identifiers that the TCRbeta library was prepared. MiXCR, applied by TCRdb to the PCR reads, yields one record per CDR3 protein. Among about 210,000 distinct CDR3 sequences listed, approximately 15% were seen once. General study points: Some patients showed high day-60 TCRbeta diversity, which derived from surviving recipient T cells and thymic progenitors. A year had passed since transplant, and T-cell counts and diversity by then came mostly from newly produced T cells. Several hundred expanded graft clones reportedly gave rise to the alpha-beta T cells present about two months after transplant.

The clonotype originates from a male patient between 2 and 15 years old who had a stem cell transplant for acute lymphoblastic leukemia, so the T cells may come from the graft donor. Material: PBMCs, mostly from graft donor cells, obtained 360 days after TCRalphabeta/CD19-depleted stem cell transplant. The V gene is TRBV6-2 or TRBV6-3, the J gene TRBJ2-7, with D tentatively TRBD2 (5 bases). Here the CDR3 DNA reads TGTGCCAGCACCCCCTCGGCGGGCACCTACGAGCAGTACTTC. It yields the protein CASTPSAGTYEQYF.